This note documents a single T cell receptor (beta chain) sequence. The CDR3 loop spans 13 amino acids. V gave up 2 bases and J gave up 8 bases; unmatched junction bases: 5. These data belong to a study of human T cells and chemical hapten exposure. MiXCR, applied by TCRdb to the RACE reads, yields one record per CDR3 protein. The sample carries 150,000 to 200,000 distinct CDR3 sequences, around 25% recorded once. Time point noted: patch test 3, about 24 weeks after DPC sensitization. Treatment defined: therapeutic diphenylcyclopropenone sensitization with weekly scalp DPC. The TCR originated in a woman between 35 and 50 years old with alopecia areata. Some clones in this sample may be carry-over from other donors' samples. The sequenced sample was whole blood, obtained in connection with sensitization to the hapten diphenylcyclopropenone (DPC). The chain employs TRBV12-3 or TRBV12-4 and TRBJ1-1; 7 positions match TRBD1. The CDR3 DNA reads TGTGCCAGCAGTTTAAAAGGGGGCGGGGAAGCTTTCTTT. This sequence encodes CASSLKGGGEAFF.